This T cell receptor (beta chain) was identified in a study of CD8+CD57+ T cells in acquired aplastic anemia. Findings of the study overall: Around 29 CD8+ CDR3 sequences were shared between patients and controls.

Patients sequenced had flow cytometry evidence of CD8+CD57+ cell expansion. The diagnosis in all patients was severe acquired aplastic anemia. In regard to this clonotype: No antigen is known for it.

Trimming pared 4 bases from V and 3 bases from J, leaving 14 bases between. CDR1 is DFQATT, CDR2 SNEGSKA, per germline (reference sequence). The length of the CDR3 is 14 residues. The study profiled TCR beta VDJ and CDR3 using genomic DNA as template. TCRdb reanalysed the reads using MiXCR and keeps one entry per CDR3 protein. The table has approximately 300,000 distinct CDR3 sequences, about three fifths seen once. The rearrangement joins TRBV20-1 to TRBJ2-3, with D perhaps matching TRBD2 (5 bases). The specimen was sorted CD4+, CD8+, or CD8+CD57+ T cells (not recorded which) from PBMCs. The receptor comes from a human donor with aplastic anemia. The CDR3 region has the DNA TGCAGTGCTACCCACACGGACTTTACAGATACGCAGTATTTT. This encodes CSATHTDFTDTQYF.